These T cell receptor beta chains were read from a single sample in a study of response to subunit inactivated influenza vaccine. TCRdb ran MiXCR on the RT-PCR reads and lists one entry per CDR3 protein. The sample yields 430,000 or so distinct CDR3 sequences, roughly 9.7% seen once. The sample was PBMCs from blood, taken roughly 6 weeks after vaccination. The receptor set was obtained from a man between 50 and 59 years old who received an inactivated influenza vaccine. The CDR3 runs from the conserved cysteine through the conserved F or W. D genes are given only for firm matches. The listing skips clone size in some rows; elsewhere it reads once, few, many or a size class.

j_call,v_call,d_call,clone_size,cdr3_aa,cdr3_nt
TRBJ2-5,TRBV12-3/TRBV12-4,-,many,CASMLSLNHRQTQYF,TGTGCCAGCATGCTGTCGTTAAACCACAGACAGACCCAGTACTTC
TRBJ2-3,TRBV25-1,TRBD2,-,CASSNTAGPSTDTQYF,TGTGCCAGCAGTAATACAGCGGGGCCTAGCACAGATACGCAGTATTTT
TRBJ1-1,TRBV12-3/TRBV12-4,TRBD1,-,CASSFFGTGVIAFF,TGTGCCAGCAGTTTCTTCGGGACAGGGGTGATAGCTTTCTTT
TRBJ2-3,TRBV7-9,-,many,CASSYRVSTDTQYF,TGTGCCAGCAGCTACCGGGTTAGCACAGATACGCAGTATTTT
TRBJ2-7,TRBV10-3,-,few,CAISERARLDYEQYF,TGTGCCATCAGTGAGAGGGCCCGACTAGACTACGAGCAGTACTTC
TRBJ2-7,TRBV6-1,-,-,CATNPRQNSYEQYF,TGTGCCACCAACCCCCGACAGAACTCCTACGAGCAGTACTTC
TRBJ2-7,TRBV7-2,TRBD1,few,CASSYGTGRYEQYF,TGTGCCAGCAGCTACGGGACAGGGCGGTACGAGCAGTACTTC
TRBJ2-3,TRBV4-3,-,-,CASSQVLELATDTQYF,TGCGCCAGCAGCCAAGTCTTAGAGCTGGCCACAGATACGCAGTATTTT
TRBJ2-5,TRBV6-5,TRBD2,few,CASSSDSGGAPETQYF,TGTGCCAGCAGTTCCGATAGCGGGGGGGCCCCTGAGACCCAGTACTTC
TRBJ2-2,TRBV29-1,-,few,CSAEGGGELFF,TGCAGCGCCGAGGGGGGCGGGGAGCTGTTTTTT
TRBJ2-2,TRBV28,TRBD2,few,CASSSPPLTSGRSTGELFF,TGTGCCAGCAGTTCTCCCCCTTTGACTAGCGGGAGAAGCACCGGGGAGCTGTTTTTT
TRBJ2-1,TRBV19,TRBD2,few,CASSPGTSGVVGEQFF,TGTGCCAGTAGTCCCGGGACTAGCGGGGTGGTGGGTGAGCAGTTCTTC
TRBJ2-1,TRBV29-1,TRBD2,few,CSVELMTSGGYNEQFF,TGCAGCGTTGAATTAATGACTAGCGGGGGGTACAATGAGCAGTTCTTC
TRBJ2-7,TRBV12-3/TRBV12-4,-,-,CASSLIPVSGYEQYF,TGTGCCAGCAGTTTAATTCCGGTTTCGGGTTACGAGCAGTACTTC
TRBJ2-1,TRBV12-3/TRBV12-4,-,-,CASSQLQGPNEQFF,TGTGCCAGCAGCCAGCTACAGGGCCCCAATGAGCAGTTCTTC
TRBJ1-5,TRBV20-1,-,-,CSARGQILQPQHF,TGCAGTGCTAGAGGACAGATTCTCCAGCCCCAGCATTTT
TRBJ2-3,TRBV9,TRBD2,-,CASSVRSGTTGDTQYF,TGTGCCAGCAGCGTAAGGAGCGGGACGACCGGAGATACGCAGTATTTT
TRBJ2-3,TRBV20-1,TRBD2,few,CSAYNSGRKDTQYF,TGCAGTGCTTATAATAGCGGGAGAAAAGATACGCAGTATTTT